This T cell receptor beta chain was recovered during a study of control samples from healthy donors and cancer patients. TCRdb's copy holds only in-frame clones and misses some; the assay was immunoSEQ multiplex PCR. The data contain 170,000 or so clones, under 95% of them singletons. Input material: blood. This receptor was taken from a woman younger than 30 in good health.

Here the CDR3 reads CASSVGVAVDNEQFF. CDR3 nucleotides: TGTGCCAGCAGCGTAGGGGTAGCAGTAGACAATGAGCAGTTCTTC. The chain uses TRBV9 and TRBJ2-1; D is uncertain. CDR1 and CDR2 (germline): SGDLS, YYNGEE. The CDR3 consists of 15 residues. The V end was cut by 0 bases, the J end by 5 bases, with 12 bases between. The variable domain in full, completed from reference TRBV9 and TRBJ2-1, reads DSGVTQTPKHLITATGQRVTLRCSPRSGDLSVYWYQQSLDQGLQFLIQYYNGEERAKGNILERFSAQQFPDLHSELNLSSLELGDSALYFCASSVGVAVDNEQFFGPGTRLTVL.